The clone carrying this TCR beta chain was detected many times. Its antigen is not known. This entry is derived from a study of T cell repertoires in cytomegalovirus infection. Study as a whole: From public TCR beta signatures came an indication of both CMV infection and matching HLA type. Study results and caveats: Cumulated frequencies of public TCR beta families served to identify carriers of CMV plus the relevant HLA. Ex vivo, HLA-C-restricted CMV-specific TCR beta clonotypes prevailed over the rest of the response.

Germline CDR1 and CDR2: LGHNA and YSLEER. V was pared by 0 bases and J by 0 bases, with 12 bases between. The CDR3 loop spans 18 amino acids. From the reads, TCRdb called clonotypes with MiXCR, one entry per CDR3 protein. The table has about 76,000 distinct CDR3 sequences, more than 3% seen once; the top ten hold 4.6%. The TCR comes from a human donor in good health (CMV status not recorded). Some clones in this sample may be carry-over from other donors' samples. The chain has TRBV4-3 and TRBJ1-6; no firm D call. The sample was PBMCs. DNA of the CDR3: TGCGCCAGCAGCCAAGATATCACGGGCAGCTCCTATAATTCACCCCTCCACTTT. Encoded protein: CASSQDITGSSYNSPLHF.